This T cell receptor (beta chain) was retrieved from a study of blood T cell repertoires in COVID-19. Sequencing used immunoSEQ multiplex PCR; TCRdb keeps in-frame clones, though not all of them. The data contain under 350,000 clones, approximately 90% of them singletons. This clone was counted once. V lost 2 bases to trimming and J lost 8 bases, with 16 bases between them. Germline assignment: CDR1 GTSNPN and CDR2 SVGIG (reference sequence). The CDR3 consists of 14 residues. The source material was PBMCs or T cells enriched from blood (not recorded which). This sequence originates from a man aged 30-40 years who had recovered from COVID-19. V and J are TRBV30 and TRBJ2-1; TRBD2 is a possible D gene (6 bases). CDR3 coding DNA: TGTGCCTGGAGTCACATGGGGGGTGAGGATGAGCAGTTCTTC. Protein product: CAWSHMGGEDEQFF.